This T cell receptor beta chain was obtained from a study of shared clonotypes between healthy human individuals. The study's findings and limits: Having only a few donors restricted how much genetic and exposure-history diversity was captured.

Tens of thousands of T cell genomes, or approximately 190 ng DNA, went into the sorted-subset replicate PCRs. Assay used: immunoSEQ multiplex PCR; TCRdb lists only in-frame clones, some missing. This table has approximately 640,000 clones, 72% appearing once. Notes on this clone: What it binds is not known. The sample has other DNA sequences that encode this CDR3 too.

CDR3 length: 13 residues. Trimming stripped 0 bases from V and 1 base from J, with 4 bases between. Looked up from germline, CDR1 is SGHRS and CDR2 is YFSETQ. The chain couples TRBV5-1 to TRBJ1-1; D not resolved. The source material was memory CD4+ T cells sorted from blood. The subset was: CD45RA-negative fraction. The origin of this receptor is a woman aged 25 to 39 in good health. In nucleotides, the CDR3 is TGCGCCAGCAGCTTGGTTTCGAACACTGAAGCTTTCTTT. Its protein is CASSLVSNTEAFF.